Only a few counts were recorded for the clone carrying this TCR beta chain. This may stem from a read error, because a much larger clone lies one nucleotide away. From about 400 ng of RNA, a library with molecular barcoded alpha/delta and beta/gamma adaptors was made. TCRdb itself ran the reads through MiXCR, one entry per CDR3 protein. The sample includes about 93,000 distinct CDR3 sequences, 20% to 25% of them seen just once. This entry is derived from a study of read filtering for tumor transcriptome and immune sequencing. The CDR3 sequence is 12 residues long. Germline loops: CDR1 MDHEN, CDR2 SYDVKM. V trimming: 3 bases; J trimming: 10 bases; junction bases outside the gene matches: 3.

This rearrangement joins TRBV28 to TRBJ1-1; 9 positions match TRBD1. The sequence came from a donor aged 40 or over with multiple myeloma. The sample consisted of a population of CD138-negative cells sorted from bone marrow. The CDR3 coding sequence is TGTGCCAGCAGTTTGCCGACAGGGGGAGCTTTCTTT. The encoded protein is CASSLPTGGAFF.